The rows below give T cell receptor beta chains drawn from one sample of a study of response to subunit inactivated influenza vaccine. TCRdb redid the calling of the RT-PCR reads with MiXCR, one entry per CDR3 protein. The table includes about 570,000 distinct CDR3 sequences, 10% to 12% detected once. This sample also belongs to another study, concerning T cells expressing NK-cell markers.

The sample consisted of PBMCs from blood, taken on the day of vaccination. The source of these receptors is a man in his fifties or sixties who received an inactivated influenza vaccine. Each CDR3 is given with its conserved first and last residue. D genes are given only for firm matches. The size entry is marked missing in some rows and otherwise reads once, few, many or a size class.

few	TRBV2	14	TRBJ2-1	-	CASLLPGRGNEQFF	TGTGCCAGCCTCCTACCGGGGAGAGGAAATGAGCAGTTCTTC
-	TRBV18	13	TRBJ2-7	-	CASSPRTVTEQYF	TGTGCCAGCTCACCTAGGACAGTCACCGAGCAGTACTTC
-	TRBV7-9	14	TRBJ2-7	TRBD1	CASRPRDSRYEQYF	TGTGCCAGCAGACCAAGGGACAGCCGCTACGAGCAGTACTTC
few	TRBV20-1	11	TRBJ2-7	-	CSASPIYEQYF	TGCAGTGCTAGCCCAATATACGAGCAGTACTTC
few	TRBV6-1	12	TRBJ1-4	-	CASTNNPEKLFF	TGTGCCAGCACAAACAATCCTGAAAAACTGTTTTTT
few	TRBV6-2/TRBV6-3	14	TRBJ2-1	TRBD2	CASRAGGSYNEQFF	TGTGCCAGCAGAGCGGGGGGCTCCTACAATGAGCAGTTCTTC
-	TRBV5-6	17	TRBJ2-2	TRBD2	CASSPPPSGRVSGELFF	TGTGCCAGCAGCCCCCCCCCTAGCGGGAGGGTGTCCGGGGAGCTGTTTTTT
few	TRBV20-1	13	TRBJ2-7	-	CSASGGPTYEQYF	TGCAGTGCTAGTGGTGGACCGACCTACGAGCAGTACTTC
few	TRBV12-3/TRBV12-4	12	TRBJ1-1	-	CASSFWNTEAFF	TGTGCCAGCAGTTTTTGGAACACTGAAGCTTTCTTT
few	TRBV2	13	TRBJ2-2	-	CASGGWRTGELFF	TGTGCCAGCGGGGGGTGGAGGACCGGGGAGCTGTTTTTT
few	TRBV7-9	15	TRBJ2-7	-	CASSPTGSQGGEQYF	TGTGCCAGCAGCCCCACCGGGAGCCAGGGCGGGGAGCAGTACTTC
few	TRBV6-5	12	TRBJ2-1	-	CASSTINNEQFF	TGTGCCAGCAGCACTATTAACAATGAGCAGTTCTTC
many	TRBV20-1	13	TRBJ1-2	TRBD1	CSGRQGVNYGYTF	TGCAGTGGAAGACAGGGGGTCAACTATGGCTACACCTTC
-	TRBV6-2/TRBV6-3	17	TRBJ2-1	TRBD1	CASSYSPWTGGDDEQFF	TGTGCCAGCAGTTACTCGCCGTGGACAGGGGGCGACGATGAGCAGTTCTTC
-	TRBV9	15	TRBJ2-3	-	CASSPWSAATDTQYF	TGTGCCAGCAGCCCCTGGTCTGCGGCCACAGATACGCAGTATTTT
many	TRBV10-3	17	TRBJ2-1	TRBD2	CAISESFAASGYNEQFF	TGTGCCATCAGTGAGTCCTTTGCGGCTAGCGGGTACAATGAGCAGTTCTTC
-	TRBV10-3	15	TRBJ2-3	TRBD1	CASRTGFMSTDTQYF	TGTGCCTCGCGGACAGGATTCATGAGCACAGATACGCAGTATTTT
-	TRBV11-2	17	TRBJ2-3	-	CASSFPDTGSSTDTQYF	TGTGCCAGCAGCTTCCCGGACACGGGGTCTTCCACAGATACGCAGTATTTT
-	TRBV12-3/TRBV12-4	14	TRBJ2-2	-	CASSRQDYTGELFF	TGTGCCAGCAGCCGACAGGACTACACCGGGGAGCTGTTTTTT
many	TRBV29-1	13	TRBJ2-5	TRBD2	CSVDSGEGETQYF	TGCAGCGTTGATAGCGGGGAGGGGGAGACCCAGTACTTC
-	TRBV6-2/TRBV6-3	16	TRBJ2-3	TRBD2	CASSRTSGGAGYTQYF	TGTGCCAGCAGTCGTACTAGCGGGGGAGCCGGTTATACGCAGTATTTT
few	TRBV18	16	TRBJ2-2	-	CASCPPTDISTGELFF	TGTGCCAGCTGCCCACCTACGGACATTTCCACCGGGGAGCTGTTTTTT
many	TRBV6-5	15	TRBJ2-2	-	CASSYGDSWSGELFF	TGTGCCAGCAGTTACGGGGACTCGTGGTCCGGGGAGCTGTTTTTT
-	TRBV5-1	14	TRBJ2-7	-	CASSLNRDGYEQYF	TGCGCCAGCAGCTTGAACAGGGACGGCTACGAGCAGTACTTC
few	TRBV28	16	TRBJ2-7	TRBD1	CASSFPRQGRFDEQYF	TGTGCCAGCAGTTTTCCGAGACAGGGGCGCTTCGACGAGCAGTACTTC
-	TRBV3-1	17	TRBJ2-5	-	CASSQRGSLRSQETQYF	TGTGCCAGCAGCCAAAGGGGATCGCTTCGATCTCAAGAGACCCAGTACTTC
-	TRBV7-2	16	TRBJ2-7	-	CASSLDSGASSYEQYF	TGTGCCAGCAGCTTAGATAGCGGAGCTAGCTCCTACGAGCAGTACTTC
-	TRBV20-1	13	TRBJ2-2	TRBD1	CSATDRGSGELFF	TGCAGTGCAACGGACAGGGGGAGCGGGGAGCTGTTTTTT
few	TRBV6-1	15	TRBJ1-6	-	CASSPFVSGGSPLHF	TGTGCCAGCAGTCCGTTTGTCTCGGGGGGCTCACCCCTCCACTTT
-	TRBV7-3	19	TRBJ2-2	TRBD2	CASSLSPATSGTDTGELFF	TGTGCCAGCAGCTTAAGCCCTGCGACTAGCGGGACGGACACCGGGGAGCTGTTTTTT
few	TRBV15	13	TRBJ1-2	TRBD1	CATSRGQGLGYTF	TGTGCCACCAGCAGAGGACAGGGACTTGGCTACACCTTC
few	TRBV20-1	17	TRBJ2-5	-	CSARPWTLGGAQETQYF	TGCAGTGCCCGCCCCTGGACTCTTGGGGGGGCACAAGAGACCCAGTACTTC
many	TRBV18	16	TRBJ1-1	TRBD1	CASSPSTGGIGTEAFF	TGTGCCAGCTCACCTTCGACAGGGGGCATTGGCACTGAAGCTTTCTTT
-	TRBV20-1	14	TRBJ2-1	TRBD1	CSARDRGAFNEQFF	TGCAGTGCTAGGGACAGGGGGGCTTTCAATGAGCAGTTCTTC
many	TRBV27	17	TRBJ2-1	TRBD2	CASSLILAGGPSNEQFF	TGTGCCAGCAGTTTAATACTAGCGGGAGGGCCGAGCAATGAGCAGTTCTTC
-	TRBV10-3	14	TRBJ2-1	TRBD1	CATTGTGVDNEQFF	TGTGCCACCACCGGGACAGGGGTGGACAATGAGCAGTTCTTC
many	TRBV4-2	16	TRBJ2-2	-	CASSQDGRSHTGELFF	TGTGCCAGCAGCCAAGATGGTCGTTCACACACCGGGGAGCTGTTTTTT
-	TRBV5-1	14	TRBJ2-7	-	CASSLGGGTDEQYF	TGCGCCAGCAGCTTGGGAGGGGGTACCGACGAGCAGTACTTC
-	TRBV3-1	17	TRBJ2-1	-	CASSQRRGGGLYNEQFF	TGTGCCAGCAGCCAACGTCGAGGGGGGGGACTTTACAATGAGCAGTTCTTC
many	TRBV20-1	17	TRBJ1-4	-	CSARKLKRTASNEKLFF	TGCAGTGCTAGAAAGCTCAAAAGGACAGCTTCTAATGAAAAACTGTTTTTT
many	TRBV12-3/TRBV12-4	15	TRBJ1-6	TRBD1	CASSPGTAYNSPLHF	TGTGCCAGCAGTCCTGGGACAGCCTATAATTCACCCCTCCACTTT
few	TRBV2	16	TRBJ1-1	TRBD1	CASSATGGVASAEAFF	TGTGCCAGCAGTGCGACAGGGGGCGTTGCGAGTGCTGAAGCTTTCTTT
many	TRBV7-9	14	TRBJ1-2	TRBD1	CASSRDSNLYGYTF	TGTGCCAGCAGCAGGGACAGCAATCTCTATGGCTACACCTTC
-	TRBV4-3	14	TRBJ2-5	-	CASSQGPKLETQYF	TGCGCCAGCAGCCAAGGTCCAAAATTGGAGACCCAGTACTTC
-	TRBV28	14	TRBJ2-1	-	CASSLRGGINEQFF	TGTGCCAGCAGTTTAAGAGGGGGGATCAATGAGCAGTTCTTC